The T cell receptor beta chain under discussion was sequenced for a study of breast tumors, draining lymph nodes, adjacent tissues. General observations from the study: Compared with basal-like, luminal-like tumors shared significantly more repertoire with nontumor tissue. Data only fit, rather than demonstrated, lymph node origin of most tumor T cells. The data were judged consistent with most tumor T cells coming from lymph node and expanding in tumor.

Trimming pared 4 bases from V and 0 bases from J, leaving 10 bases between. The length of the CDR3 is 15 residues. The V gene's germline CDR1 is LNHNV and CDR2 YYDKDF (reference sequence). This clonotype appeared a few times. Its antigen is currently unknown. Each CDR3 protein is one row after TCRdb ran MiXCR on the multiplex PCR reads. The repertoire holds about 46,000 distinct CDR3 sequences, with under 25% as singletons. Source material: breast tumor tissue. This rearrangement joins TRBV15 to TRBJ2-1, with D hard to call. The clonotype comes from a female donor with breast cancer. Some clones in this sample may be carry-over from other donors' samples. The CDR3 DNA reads TGTGCCACCAGCAATTCCGAAAGCTCCTACAATGAGCAGTTCTTC. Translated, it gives CATSNSESSYNEQFF.